Below are 8 T cell receptor beta chains sequenced from a single sample in a study of response to subunit inactivated influenza vaccine. TCRdb reprocessed the RT-PCR reads via MiXCR and lists one record per CDR3 protein. The data hold about 580,000 distinct CDR3 sequences, with about 14% observed a single time. The starting material was PBMCs from blood, obtained 12 days after vaccination. Receptor source: a man aged 50 to 60 who received an inactivated influenza vaccine.

This clonotype occurred a few times. This chain links TRBV19 with TRBJ1-2; D not resolved. Germline CDR1 LNHDA, CDR2 SQIVND (reference sequence). CDR3 length: 17 residues. With 3 bases removed from V and 0 bases from J, the gap between germline ends came to 17 bases. CDR3 in amino acids: CASSMDWAHLANYGYTF. For the CDR3, the DNA is TGTGCCAGTAGTATGGACTGGGCACATTTAGCTAACTATGGCTACACCTTC.

For this clonotype: A read error is possible here, since a much larger clone lies one base away. This chain joins TRBV7-9 and TRBJ1-2; a possible D gene is TRBD1 (6 bases). The CDR3 contains 14 residues. V dropped 4 bases and J dropped 0 bases, with 9 bases sitting between them. CDR1 is SEHNR, CDR2 FQNEAQ, per germline (reference sequence). The CDR3 region is CASSSRTANYGYTF. The CDR3 DNA follows: TGTGCCAGCAGCTCACGGACAGCTAACTATGGCTACACCTTC.

This clonotype was detected ten times or more. The V gene is TRBV10-3, the J gene TRBJ2-1, with D hard to call. The V end lost 6 bases, the J end lost 0 bases, and 12 bases lay between the germline ends. The germline V gene encodes CDR1 ENHRY and CDR2 SYGVKD. The CDR3 length is 15 residues. CDR3 sequence (DNA): TGTGCCATCAGGACGGACGCCAGCTCCTACAATGAGCAGTTCTTC. It translates to CAIRTDASSYNEQFF.

This clonotype was recorded only once. This sequence may be a read error, since a much larger clone differs from it by one base. The chain couples TRBV28 to TRBJ2-3; D is possibly TRBD2 (6 bases). The length of the CDR3 is 16 residues. Trimming cost V 2 bases and J 10 bases, with 22 bases left between them. Germline CDR1 MDHEN, CDR2 SYDVKM. CDR3 in amino acids: CASSLGALGSGVAQYF. The CDR3, as DNA: TGTGCCAGCAGTTTAGGGGCTCTAGGATCGGGAGTTGCGCAGTATTTT.

For this clonotype: Sequence at one end of the junction differs from germline and may be a read error. V gene TRBV5-1 combines with J gene TRBJ2-2; TRBD2 matches 12 bases. CDR1 and CDR2 (germline): SGHRS, YFSETQ. The CDR3 consists of 17 residues. CDR3 DNA sequence: TGCGCCAACAGCTTGGAGAAGACTAGCGGGGGCACCGGGGAGCTGTTTTTT. It specifies CANSLEKTSGGTGELFF.

This clonotype was picked up many times. The V and J genes are TRBV7-2 and TRBJ2-5, with 7 bases that match TRBD1. The junction had 10 bases not matched to a gene; V was cut back by 5 bases and J by 4 bases. CDR3 length: 15 residues. Per germline, CDR1 SGHTA and CDR2 FQGNSA. As DNA, the CDR3 is TGTGCCAGCAGCCCCTTGACAGGGCCCCGAGAGACCCAGTACTTC. It yields the protein CASSPLTGPRETQYF.

This chain connects TRBV4-2 to TRBJ2-2, with D perhaps TRBD1 or TRBD2 (5 bases each). V dropped 4 bases and J dropped 7 bases, with 13 bases sitting between them. The CDR3 is 14 residues long. Germline V CDR1 and CDR2: LGHNA, YNFKEQ. The CDR3 spells CASSPSEGNGELFF. The CDR3 coding sequence is TGTGCCAGCAGCCCCTCTGAGGGGAACGGGGAGCTGTTTTTT.

This chain links TRBV7-2 with TRBJ2-5; maybe TRBD1 (6 bases). Trimming took off 9 bases at V and 0 bases at J, with 11 bases between the two ends. Germline loops: CDR1 SGHTA, CDR2 FQGNSA. The CDR3 runs to 13 residues. CDR3 loop: CASNQGNQETQYF. Written as DNA, the CDR3 is TGTGCCAGTAATCAGGGGAACCAAGAGACCCAGTACTTC.